A single sample gave rise to the 8 T cell receptor beta chains below, sequenced in a study of blood T cell repertoires in COVID-19. The repertoire was sequenced with immunoSEQ multiplex PCR; TCRdb's copy has only in-frame clones and lacks some. The sample records about 250,000 clones, 86% being singletons. The sample comprised peripheral blood. These receptors were collected from a woman aged 55-69 years who had recovered from COVID-19.

This rearrangement joins TRBV2 to TRBJ1-2; no reliable D call. The germline gives CDR1 SNHLY, CDR2 FYNNEI. The CDR3 consists of 12 residues. The V end was cut by 10 bases, the J end by 6 bases, with 15 bases between. CDR3 residues: CATSPVGNGYTF. For the CDR3, the DNA is TGTGCCACCAGCCCGGTCGGGAATGGCTACACCTTC. The full variable domain, completed using reference TRBV2 and TRBJ1-2, is EPEVTQTPSHQVTQMGQEVILRCVPISNHLYFYWYRQILGQKVEFLVSFYNNEISEKSEIFDDQFSVERPDGSNFTLKIRSTKLEDSAMYFCATSPVGNGYTFGSGTRLTVV.

V and J are TRBV7-2 and TRBJ2-7; 11 positions match TRBD2. The J segment lost 4 bases and the V segment lost 8 bases, leaving 10 bases of the junction unmatched. CDR3 length: 15 amino acids. Germline assignment: CDR1 SGHTA and CDR2 FQGNSA. CDR3 sequence reads: CASGRSGGAGYEQYF. CDR3 in DNA: TGTGCCAGCGGACGTAGCGGGGGGGCCGGGTACGAGCAGTACTTC.

The rearrangement links TRBV5-4 to TRBJ1-2, with TRBD1 matching 10 bases. V trimming: 4 bases; J trimming: 4 bases; junction bases outside the gene matches: 10. This CDR3 comprises 16 residues. Germline CDR1 and CDR2: SGHNT and YYREEE (reference sequence). The CDR3 sequence: CASSLPGQGVSYGYTF. Written as DNA, the CDR3 is TGTGCCAGCAGCCTTCCAGGACAGGGGGTCTCCTATGGCTACACCTTC.

The chain couples TRBV4-2 to TRBJ1-2; TRBD1 is a possible D gene (5 bases). The CDR3 contains 16 residues. Germline CDR1 LGHNA, CDR2 YNFKEQ. The V gene lost 1 base and the J gene lost 4 bases, with 16 bases spanning the gap. The CDR3 region is CASSQGKGVMSYGYTF. The DNA for the CDR3 is TGTGCCAGCAGCCAAGGGAAAGGGGTCATGTCCTATGGCTACACCTTC.

The chain's CDR3 is CASSVGLAGAWSPPEQFF. CDR3 nucleotide sequence: TGTGCCAGCAGCGTAGGACTAGCGGGGGCTTGGAGCCCTCCTGAGCAGTTCTTC. This chain joins TRBV9 and TRBJ2-1; 12 positions match TRBD2. In germline, CDR1 is SGDLS, CDR2 YYNGEE. Trimming took 0 bases from V and 9 from J; bases not matched to a gene: 13. The CDR3 covers 18 residues.

DNA of the CDR3: TGTGCCAGCAGTTACTCGAGAGGCCTTATGCATTTT. The encoded protein is CASSYSRGLMHF. The V gene is TRBV6-6, the J gene TRBJ1-5, with D unclear. The CDR3 extends over 12 amino acids. The germline V and J ends were trimmed by 0 bases and 15 bases, with 12 bases remaining between them. Germline V gene lookup returns CDR1 MNHNY and CDR2 SVGAGI (reference sequence).

The J gene is TRBJ2-3, the V gene TRBV29-1; D may be TRBD2 (5 bases). The CDR3 covers 17 residues. The germline V and J ends were trimmed by 6 bases and 0 bases, with 22 bases remaining between them. From germline, CDR1 is SQVTM and CDR2 ANQGSEA. The CDR3 nucleotides are TGCAGCGTGGACGGACCCCGGGAATCCTCTAGCACAGATACGCAGTATTTT. Its translation is CSVDGPRESSSTDTQYF.

The genes are TRBV4-2 and TRBJ1-5, with D possibly being TRBD1 (6 bases). V was cut by 1 base and J by 4 bases, with 11 bases left in between. Germline V gene sequence: CDR1 LGHNA, CDR2 YNFKEQ. This CDR3 has 15 residues. The CDR3: CASSQGGQFNQPQHF. The CDR3 region has the DNA TGTGCCAGCAGCCAAGGAGGACAGTTTAATCAGCCCCAGCATTTT.